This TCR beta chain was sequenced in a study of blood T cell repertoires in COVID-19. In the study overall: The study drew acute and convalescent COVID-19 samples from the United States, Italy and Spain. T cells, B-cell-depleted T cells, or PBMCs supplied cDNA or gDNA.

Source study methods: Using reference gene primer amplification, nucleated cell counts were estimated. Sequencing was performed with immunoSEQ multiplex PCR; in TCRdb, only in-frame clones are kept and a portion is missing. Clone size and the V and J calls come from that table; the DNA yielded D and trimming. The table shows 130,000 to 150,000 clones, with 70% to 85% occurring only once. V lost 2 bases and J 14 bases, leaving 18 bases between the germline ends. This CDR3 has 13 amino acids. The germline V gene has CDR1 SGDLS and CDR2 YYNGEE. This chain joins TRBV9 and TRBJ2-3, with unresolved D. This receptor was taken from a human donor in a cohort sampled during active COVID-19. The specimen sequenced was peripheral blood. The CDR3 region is CASSVRLDAKMYF. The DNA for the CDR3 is TGTGCCAGCAGCGTTAGACTCGACGCTAAGATGTATTTT.